The 10 T cell receptor beta chains below all came from one sample that was sequenced in a study of blood T cell repertoires in COVID-19. Only in-frame clones appear in the TCRdb table, and some are missing; sequencing was by immunoSEQ multiplex PCR. The data contain 200,000 to 250,000 clones, 88% of them singletons. The specimen sequenced was peripheral blood. The receptors come from a man aged 18 to 29 with active or convalescent COVID-19.

The J gene is TRBJ1-1, the V gene TRBV28; D gene uncertain. CDR3 size: 14 residues. Trimming pared 5 bases from V and 1 base from J, leaving 11 bases between. The V gene's germline CDR1 is MDHEN and CDR2 SYDVKM. DNA of the CDR3: TGTGCCAGCAGTCCCAGAGGCTGGAACACTGAAGCTTTCTTT. It codes for CASSPRGWNTEAFF.

This chain links TRBV30 with TRBJ1-5, with a possible D match to TRBD1 (5 bases). V gave up 1 base and J gave up 2 bases, with 21 bases separating them. The germline gives CDR1 GTSNPN, CDR2 SVGIG (reference sequence). The CDR3 sequence is 18 residues long. CDR3: CAWSGSPGHIDGNQPQHF. For the CDR3, the DNA is TGTGCCTGGAGTGGGAGCCCAGGGCACATAGACGGCAATCAGCCCCAGCATTTT.

The rearrangement uses TRBV6-4 and TRBJ1-5; 8 bases are shared with TRBD1. This CDR3 is 15 amino acids long. The V and J ends lost 6 bases and 2 bases, in that order; junction bases with no gene match: 6. Germline-derived CDR1 and CDR2 are MRHNA and SNTAGT. CDR3 region: CASSATGVGNQPQHF. The CDR3 DNA reads as TGTGCCAGCAGCGCGACAGGGGTTGGCAATCAGCCCCAGCATTTT.

V is TRBV5-1 and J is TRBJ1-2; D is perhaps TRBD1 (5 bases). The CDR3 totals 17 residues. V gave up 0 bases and J gave up 3 bases, with 18 bases separating them. CDR1 and CDR2 from the germline V gene are SGHRS and YFSETQ. The CDR3 spells CASSLDAGTLAYYGYTF. In DNA, the CDR3 is TGCGCCAGCAGCTTGGATGCGGGGACCCTTGCGTACTATGGCTACACCTTC.

The CDR3 DNA follows: TGCGCCAGCAGCTTGGCCCCAGGGGGTGGGACTGAAGCTTTCTTT. This translates into CASSLAPGGGTEAFF. This chain connects TRBV5-1 to TRBJ1-1; 7 bases agree with TRBD1. The CDR3 length is 15 residues. The ends lost 0 bases at V and 5 bases at J; junction bases unmatched: 7. CDR1 and CDR2 from the germline V gene are SGHRS and YFSETQ.

The gene calls are TRBV11-2 and TRBJ2-1, with 11 bases identical to TRBD2. Germline V gene data show CDR1 as SGHAT and CDR2 as FQNNGV. V trimming: 0 bases; J trimming: 2 bases; junction bases outside the gene matches: 3. The CDR3 has 17 amino acids. CDR3 in amino acids: CASSLDLAGGPYNEQFF. For the CDR3, the DNA is TGTGCCAGCAGCTTAGATCTAGCGGGAGGCCCCTACAATGAGCAGTTCTTC.

This chain uses TRBV6-5 with TRBJ2-7; possible D gene TRBD2, 6 bases. Trimming took off 2 bases at V and 2 bases at J, with 13 bases between the two ends. This CDR3 is built from 15 residues. Per the germline V gene, CDR1 is MNHEY and CDR2 is SVGAGI. CDR3 loop: CASSYGPSEAYEQYF. Here the CDR3 DNA reads TGTGCCAGCAGTTACGGGCCTAGCGAGGCCTACGAGCAGTACTTC.

This clone was counted only a few times. The chain has TRBV18 and TRBJ2-7; 9 nucleotides line up with TRBD2. This CDR3 is built from 16 residues. The germline gives CDR1 KGHSH, CDR2 LQKENI. V shed 0 bases and J 6 bases; nucleotides not matched to a gene: 9. The CDR3 DNA reads as TGTGCCAGCTCACCACCCATAGCGGGAGTTGGGGGCGAGCAGTACTTC. Its translation: CASSPPIAGVGGEQYF.

This rearrangement joins TRBV18 to TRBJ1-5; TRBD1 is a possible D gene (5 bases). The ends were cut back, 6 bases at V and 0 bases at J, with 15 bases in the middle. The CDR3 length is 16 residues. The germline gives CDR1 KGHSH, CDR2 LQKENI. The DNA for the CDR3 is TGTGCCAGCTCTGGGCTAAAGGGGAATAGCAATCAGCCCCAGCATTTT. The encoded protein is CASSGLKGNSNQPQHF. The complete variable domain, with remaining parts taken from reference TRBV18 and TRBJ1-5, reads NAGVMQNPRHLVRRRGQEARLRCSPMKGHSHVYWYRQLPEEGLKFMVYLQKENIIDESGMPKERFSAEFPKEGPSILRIQQVVRGDSAAYFCASSGLKGNSNQPQHFGDGTRLSIL.

This rearrangement joins TRBV18 to TRBJ2-7; D may be TRBD2 (6 bases). Germline CDR1 reads KGHSH; CDR2 reads LQKENI. This CDR3 comprises 14 residues. The V end lost 0 bases, the J end lost 3 bases, and 9 bases lay between the germline ends. The CDR3 nucleotides are TGTGCCAGCTCACCACCGGGGGGTAACTACGAGCAGTACTTC. Translation: CASSPPGGNYEQYF.